One and the same sample provided the 2 T cell receptor beta chains below, sequenced in a study of blood T cell repertoires in COVID-19. TCRdb keeps only in-frame clones here, not all; method: immunoSEQ multiplex PCR. The table has approximately 440,000 clones, roughly 88% seen once. Material for sequencing was PBMCs or T cells enriched from blood (not recorded which). Every receptor here comes from a man between 18 and 29 years old who had recovered from COVID-19.

V usage is TRBV19 and J usage is TRBJ2-1, with 10 bases fitting TRBD2. Germline CDR1 and CDR2: LNHDA and SQIVND (reference sequence). This CDR3 is built from 11 residues. V was pared by 4 bases and J by 15 bases, with 3 bases of the junction left unmatched. CDR3 protein: CASSRSGRVFF. CDR3 bases: TGTGCCAGTAGTAGGAGCGGGAGGGTGTTCTTC.

This clone was recorded a few times. The gene calls are TRBV11-2 and TRBJ1-1; no clear D. V dropped 2 bases and J dropped 0 bases, with 7 bases sitting between them. This CDR3 spans 14 amino acids. CDR1 is SGHAT and CDR2 is FQNNGV in the germline V gene. The CDR3 nucleotides are TGTGCCAGCAGCTTAAACAGCATGAACACTGAAGCTTTCTTT. It codes for CASSLNSMNTEAFF.